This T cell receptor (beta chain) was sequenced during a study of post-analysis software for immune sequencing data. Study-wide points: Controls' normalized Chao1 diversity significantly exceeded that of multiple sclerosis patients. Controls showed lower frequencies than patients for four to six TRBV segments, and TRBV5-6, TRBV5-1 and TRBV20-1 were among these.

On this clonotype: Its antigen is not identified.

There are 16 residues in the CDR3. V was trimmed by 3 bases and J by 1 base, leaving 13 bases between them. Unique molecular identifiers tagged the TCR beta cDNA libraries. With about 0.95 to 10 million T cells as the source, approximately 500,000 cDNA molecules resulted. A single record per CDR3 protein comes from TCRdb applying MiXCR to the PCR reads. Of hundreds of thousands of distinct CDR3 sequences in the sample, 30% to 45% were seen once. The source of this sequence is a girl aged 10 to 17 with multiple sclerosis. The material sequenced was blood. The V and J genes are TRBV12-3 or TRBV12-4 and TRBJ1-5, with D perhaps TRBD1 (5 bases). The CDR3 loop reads CASSFGGPGSNQPQHF. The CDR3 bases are TGTGCCAGCAGTTTTGGCGGGCCAGGGAGCAATCAGCCCCAGCATTTT.